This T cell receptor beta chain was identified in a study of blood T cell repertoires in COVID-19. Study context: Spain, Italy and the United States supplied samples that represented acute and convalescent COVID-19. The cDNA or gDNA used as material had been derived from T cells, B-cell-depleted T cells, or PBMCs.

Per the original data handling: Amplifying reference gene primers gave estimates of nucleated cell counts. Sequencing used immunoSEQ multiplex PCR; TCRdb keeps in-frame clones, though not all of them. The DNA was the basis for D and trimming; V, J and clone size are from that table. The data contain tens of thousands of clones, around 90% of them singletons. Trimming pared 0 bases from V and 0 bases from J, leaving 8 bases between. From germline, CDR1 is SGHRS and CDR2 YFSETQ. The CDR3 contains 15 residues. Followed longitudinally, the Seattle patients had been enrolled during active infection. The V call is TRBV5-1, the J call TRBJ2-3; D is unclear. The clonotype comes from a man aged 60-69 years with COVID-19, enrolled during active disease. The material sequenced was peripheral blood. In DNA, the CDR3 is TGCGCCAGCAGCTTGGCCTCCTCTAGCACAGATACGCAGTATTTT. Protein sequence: CASSLASSSTDTQYF.